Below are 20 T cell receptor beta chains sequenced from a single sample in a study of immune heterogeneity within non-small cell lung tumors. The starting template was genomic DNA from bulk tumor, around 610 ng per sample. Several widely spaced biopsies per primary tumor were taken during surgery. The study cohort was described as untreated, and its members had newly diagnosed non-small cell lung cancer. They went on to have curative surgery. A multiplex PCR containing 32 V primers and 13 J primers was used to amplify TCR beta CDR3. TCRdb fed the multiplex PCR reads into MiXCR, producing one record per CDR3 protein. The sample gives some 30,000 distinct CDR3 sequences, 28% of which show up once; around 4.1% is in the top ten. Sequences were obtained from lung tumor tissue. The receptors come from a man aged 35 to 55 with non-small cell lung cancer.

As DNA, the CDR3 is TGTGCTAGTGGTCCCCTTGGGGGTGGCTACACCTTC. It encodes CASGPLGGGYTF. The rearrangement links TRBV12-5 to TRBJ1-2, with TRBD1 as a possible D gene (5 bases). The V gene's germline CDR1 is LGHNT and CDR2 FRNRAP. V was trimmed by 5 bases and J by 7 bases, leaving 11 bases between them. The CDR3 length is 12 residues.

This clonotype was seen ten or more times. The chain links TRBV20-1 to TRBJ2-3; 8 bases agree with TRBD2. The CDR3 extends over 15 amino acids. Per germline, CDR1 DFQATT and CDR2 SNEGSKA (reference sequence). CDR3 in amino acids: CGSNPLAGHTDTQYF. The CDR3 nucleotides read TGCGGATCCAACCCTTTAGCGGGACACACAGATACGCAGTATTTT.

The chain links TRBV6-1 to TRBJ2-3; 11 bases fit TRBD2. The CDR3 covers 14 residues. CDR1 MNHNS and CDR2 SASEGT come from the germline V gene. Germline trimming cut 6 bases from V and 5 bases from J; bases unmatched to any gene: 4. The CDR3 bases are TGTGCCAGCAGATGGGGGACTAGCGGAGATACGCAGTATTTT. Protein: CASRWGTSGDTQYF.

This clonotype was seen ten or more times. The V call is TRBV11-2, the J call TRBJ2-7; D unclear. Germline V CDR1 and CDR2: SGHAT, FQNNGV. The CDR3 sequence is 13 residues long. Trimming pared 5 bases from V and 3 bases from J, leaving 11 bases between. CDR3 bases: TGTGCCAGCAGCATACCAACCGTCTACGAGCAGTACTTC. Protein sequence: CASSIPTVYEQYF.

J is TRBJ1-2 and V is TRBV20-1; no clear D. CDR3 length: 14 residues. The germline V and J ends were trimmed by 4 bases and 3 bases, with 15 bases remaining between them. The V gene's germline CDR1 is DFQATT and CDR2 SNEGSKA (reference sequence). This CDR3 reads CSAKPGMGYYGYTF. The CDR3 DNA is TGCAGTGCTAAACCCGGGATGGGTTACTATGGCTACACCTTC.

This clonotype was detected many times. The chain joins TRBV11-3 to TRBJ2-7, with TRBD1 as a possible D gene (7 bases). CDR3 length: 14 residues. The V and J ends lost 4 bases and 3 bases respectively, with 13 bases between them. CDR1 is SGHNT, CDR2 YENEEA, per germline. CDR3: CASSSDRRGYEQYF. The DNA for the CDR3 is TGTGCCAGCAGCTCGGACAGGCGGGGCTACGAGCAGTACTTC.

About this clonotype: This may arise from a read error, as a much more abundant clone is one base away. CDR3 sequence reads: CASSQGDRNNSPVHF. The CDR3 region has the DNA TGTGCCAGCAGCCAAGGGGACAGAAATAATTCACCCGTCCACTTT. This sequence joins TRBV3-1 and TRBJ1-6; TRBD1 aligns across 7 bases. Germline V lookup: CDR1 LGHDT, CDR2 YNNKEL (reference sequence). The CDR3 has 15 amino acids. The full variable domain, its missing parts supplied by reference TRBV3-1 and TRBJ1-6, is DTAVSQTPKYLVTQMGNDKSIKCEQNLGHDTMYWYKQDSKKFLKIMFSYNNKELIINETVPNRFSPKSPDKAHLNLHINSLELGDSAVYFCASSQGDRNNSPVHFGNGTRLTVT.

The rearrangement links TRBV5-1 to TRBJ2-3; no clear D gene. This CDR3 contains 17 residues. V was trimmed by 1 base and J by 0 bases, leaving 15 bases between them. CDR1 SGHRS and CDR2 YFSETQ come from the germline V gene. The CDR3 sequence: CASSLRVGSTSTDTQYF. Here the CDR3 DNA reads TGCGCCAGCAGCTTGCGTGTCGGCAGTACTAGCACAGATACGCAGTATTTT.

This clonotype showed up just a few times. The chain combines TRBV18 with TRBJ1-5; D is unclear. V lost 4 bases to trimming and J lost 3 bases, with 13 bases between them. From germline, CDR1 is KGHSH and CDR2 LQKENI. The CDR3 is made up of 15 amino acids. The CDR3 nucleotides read TGTGCCAGCTCACTAGGGCCCACGAACAATCAGCCCCAGCATTTT. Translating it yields CASSLGPTNNQPQHF.

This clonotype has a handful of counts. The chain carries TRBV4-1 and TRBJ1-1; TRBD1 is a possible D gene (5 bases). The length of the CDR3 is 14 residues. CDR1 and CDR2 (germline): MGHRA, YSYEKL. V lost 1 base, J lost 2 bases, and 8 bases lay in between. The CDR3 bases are TGCGCCAGCAGCCAAGCCGGGACCAACACTGAAGCTTTCTTT. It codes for CASSQAGTNTEAFF.

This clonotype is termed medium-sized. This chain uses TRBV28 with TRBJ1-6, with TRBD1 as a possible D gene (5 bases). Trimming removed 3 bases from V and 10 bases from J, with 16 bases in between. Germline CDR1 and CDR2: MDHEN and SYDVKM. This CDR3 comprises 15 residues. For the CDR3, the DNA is TGTGCCAGCAGTTTGTCTGGGGGTCTGGGATCACCCCTCCACTTT. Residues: CASSLSGGLGSPLHF.

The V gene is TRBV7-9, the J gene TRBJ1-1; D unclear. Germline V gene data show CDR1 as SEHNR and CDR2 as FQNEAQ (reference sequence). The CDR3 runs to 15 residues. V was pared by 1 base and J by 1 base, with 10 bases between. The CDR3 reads CASSLEDFSNTEAFF. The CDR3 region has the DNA TGTGCCAGCAGCTTAGAGGACTTTTCGAACACTGAAGCTTTCTTT.

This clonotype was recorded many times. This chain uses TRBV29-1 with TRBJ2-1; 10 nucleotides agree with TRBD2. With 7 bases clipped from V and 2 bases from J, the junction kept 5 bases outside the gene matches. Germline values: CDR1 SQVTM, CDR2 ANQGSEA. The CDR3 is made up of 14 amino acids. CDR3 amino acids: CSAVGLAAYNEQFF. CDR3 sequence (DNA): TGCAGCGCCGTTGGACTAGCGGCCTACAATGAGCAGTTCTTC.

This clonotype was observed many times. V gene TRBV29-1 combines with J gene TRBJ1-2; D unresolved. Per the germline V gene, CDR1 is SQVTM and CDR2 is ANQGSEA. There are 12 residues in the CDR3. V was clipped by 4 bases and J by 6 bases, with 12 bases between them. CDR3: CSVASLRNGYTF. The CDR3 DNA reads TGCAGCGTTGCGTCCCTGCGGAATGGCTACACCTTC.

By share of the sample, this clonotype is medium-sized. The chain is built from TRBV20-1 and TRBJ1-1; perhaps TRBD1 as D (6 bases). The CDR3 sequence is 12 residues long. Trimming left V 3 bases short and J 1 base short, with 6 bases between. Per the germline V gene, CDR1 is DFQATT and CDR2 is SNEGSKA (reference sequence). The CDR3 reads CSARTGNTEAFF. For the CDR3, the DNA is TGCAGTGCTAGGACAGGGAACACTGAAGCTTTCTTT.

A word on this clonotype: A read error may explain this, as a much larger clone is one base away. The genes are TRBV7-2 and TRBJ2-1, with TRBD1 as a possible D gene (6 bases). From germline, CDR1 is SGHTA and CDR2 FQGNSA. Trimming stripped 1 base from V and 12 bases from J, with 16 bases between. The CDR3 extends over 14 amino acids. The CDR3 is CASSLVDGRGWQFF. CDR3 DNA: TGTGCCAGCAGCTTAGTTGATGGTAGGGGGTGGCAGTTCTTC.

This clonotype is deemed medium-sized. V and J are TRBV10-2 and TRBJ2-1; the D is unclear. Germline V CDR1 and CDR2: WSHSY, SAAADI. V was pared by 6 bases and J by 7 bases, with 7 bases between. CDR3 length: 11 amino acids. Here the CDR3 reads CASSHSNEQFF. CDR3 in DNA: TGCGCCAGCAGCCACAGTAATGAGCAGTTCTTC.

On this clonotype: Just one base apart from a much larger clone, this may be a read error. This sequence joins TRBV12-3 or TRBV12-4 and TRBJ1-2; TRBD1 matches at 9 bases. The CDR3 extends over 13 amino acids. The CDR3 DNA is TGTACCAGCAGGCGAACAGGGGGCGGGGGCTACACCTTC. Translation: CTSRRTGGGGYTF.

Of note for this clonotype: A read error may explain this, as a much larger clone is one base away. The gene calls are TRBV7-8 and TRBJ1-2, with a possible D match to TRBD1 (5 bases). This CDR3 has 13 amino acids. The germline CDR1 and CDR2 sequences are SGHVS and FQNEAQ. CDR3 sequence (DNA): TGTGACAGCAGCTTATGGGGGGGCTATGGCTACACCTTC. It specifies CDSSLWGGYGYTF.

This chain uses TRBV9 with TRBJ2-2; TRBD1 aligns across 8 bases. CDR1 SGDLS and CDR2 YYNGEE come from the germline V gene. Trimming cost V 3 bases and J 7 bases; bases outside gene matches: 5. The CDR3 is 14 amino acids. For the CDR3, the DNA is TGTGCCAGCAGCGCGGACAGGGCAAACGGGGAGCTGTTTTTT. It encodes CASSADRANGELFF.